This T cell receptor beta chain was captured by sequencing in a study of blood T cell repertoires in COVID-19. About the research overall: In each case, the material was cDNA or gDNA derived from T cells, B-cell-depleted T cells, or PBMCs.

In the original analysis: Reference gene primers were amplified, and this amplification served to estimate nucleated cell counts. This table comes from immunoSEQ multiplex PCR, and its TCRdb copy is limited to in-frame clones, with some not included. Clonal size and the V and J genes are those of that table, whereas D and trimming came from the DNA. This sample carries approximately 34,000 clones, about 84% of them seen once, and the ten largest clones take just over 3%. The CDR3 extends over 12 amino acids. V was shortened by 4 bases and J by 8 bases, with 11 bases between the two germline ends. Germline lookup yields CDR1 MGHDK and CDR2 SYGVNS.

The chain has TRBV25-1 and TRBJ1-2; perhaps TRBD1 as D (5 bases). The sequence derives from a man between 65 and 79 years old with COVID-19, enrolled during active disease. The sample was peripheral blood. This CDR3 is CASSVGAQGYTF. The CDR3 coding sequence is TGTGCCAGCAGTGTTGGGGCGCAAGGCTACACCTTC.